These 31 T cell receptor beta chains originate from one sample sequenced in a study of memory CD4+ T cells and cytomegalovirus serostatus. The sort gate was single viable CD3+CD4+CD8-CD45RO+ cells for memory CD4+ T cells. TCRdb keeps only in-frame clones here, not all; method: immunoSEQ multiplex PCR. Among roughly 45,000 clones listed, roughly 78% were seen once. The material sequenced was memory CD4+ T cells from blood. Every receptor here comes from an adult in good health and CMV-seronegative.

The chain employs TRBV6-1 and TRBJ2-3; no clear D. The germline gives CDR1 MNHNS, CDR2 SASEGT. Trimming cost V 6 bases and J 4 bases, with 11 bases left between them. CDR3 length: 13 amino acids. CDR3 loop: CASSPTAADTQYF. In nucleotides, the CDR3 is TGTGCCAGCAGCCCCACGGCCGCAGATACGCAGTATTTT.

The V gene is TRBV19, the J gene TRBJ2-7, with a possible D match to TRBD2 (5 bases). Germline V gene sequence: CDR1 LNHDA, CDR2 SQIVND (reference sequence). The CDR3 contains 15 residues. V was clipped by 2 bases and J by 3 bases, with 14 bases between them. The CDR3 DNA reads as TGTGCCAGTAGTATAAGGGCCGGGGATGGCTACGAGCAGTACTTC. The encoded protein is CASSIRAGDGYEQYF.

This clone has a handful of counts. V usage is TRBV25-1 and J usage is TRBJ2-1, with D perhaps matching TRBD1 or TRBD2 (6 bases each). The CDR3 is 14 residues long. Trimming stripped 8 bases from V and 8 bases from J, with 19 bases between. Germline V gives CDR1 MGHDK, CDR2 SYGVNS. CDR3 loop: CASGQRAWDDEQFF. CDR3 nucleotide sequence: TGTGCCAGCGGACAGCGGGCCTGGGACGATGAGCAGTTCTTC.

CDR3: CASSPGTGNQPQHF. In DNA, the CDR3 is TGTGCCAGCAGTCCAGGGACAGGTAATCAGCCCCAGCATTTT. The chain is built from TRBV28 and TRBJ1-5; 8 nucleotides align to TRBD1. CDR1 MDHEN and CDR2 SYDVKM come from the germline V gene. V lost 5 bases, J lost 4 bases, and 4 bases stayed unmatched. CDR3 size: 14 residues.

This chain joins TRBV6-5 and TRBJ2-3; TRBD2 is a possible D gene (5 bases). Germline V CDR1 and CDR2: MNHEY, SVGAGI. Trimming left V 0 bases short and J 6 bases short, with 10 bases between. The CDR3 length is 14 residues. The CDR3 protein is CASSYSGLKDTQYF. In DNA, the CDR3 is TGTGCCAGCAGTTACTCAGGACTCAAGGATACGCAGTATTTT.

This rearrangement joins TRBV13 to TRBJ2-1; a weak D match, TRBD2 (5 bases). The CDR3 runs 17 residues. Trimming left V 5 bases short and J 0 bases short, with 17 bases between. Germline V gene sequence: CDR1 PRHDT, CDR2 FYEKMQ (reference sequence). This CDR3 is CASSPALGESSYNEQFF. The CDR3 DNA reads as TGTGCCAGCAGCCCCGCCCTGGGAGAAAGCTCCTACAATGAGCAGTTCTTC.

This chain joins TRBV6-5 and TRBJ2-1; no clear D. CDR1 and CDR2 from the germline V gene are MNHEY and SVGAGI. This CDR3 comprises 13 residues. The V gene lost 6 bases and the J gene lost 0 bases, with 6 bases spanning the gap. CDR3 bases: TGTGCCAGCAGCTGGAGCTCCTACAATGAGCAGTTCTTC. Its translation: CASSWSSYNEQFF.

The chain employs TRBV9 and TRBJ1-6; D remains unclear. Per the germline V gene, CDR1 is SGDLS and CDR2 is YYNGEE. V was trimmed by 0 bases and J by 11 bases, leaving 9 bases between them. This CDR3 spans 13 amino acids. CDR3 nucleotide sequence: TGTGCCAGCAGCGTAGGCACCCAGGCACCCCTCCACTTT. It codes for CASSVGTQAPLHF.

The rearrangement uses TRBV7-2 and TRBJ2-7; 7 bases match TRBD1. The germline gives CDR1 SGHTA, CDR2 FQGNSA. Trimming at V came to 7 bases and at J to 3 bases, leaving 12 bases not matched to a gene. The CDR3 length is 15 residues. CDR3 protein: CASTPTGTVSYEQYF. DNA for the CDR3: TGTGCCAGCACCCCCACCGGGACAGTCAGCTACGAGCAGTACTTC.

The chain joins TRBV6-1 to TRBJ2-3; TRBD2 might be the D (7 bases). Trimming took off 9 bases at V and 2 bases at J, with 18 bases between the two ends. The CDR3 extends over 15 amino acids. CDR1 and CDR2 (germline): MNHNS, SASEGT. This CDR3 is CASGRGGPLTDTQYF. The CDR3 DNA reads TGTGCCAGTGGCCGCGGGGGCCCCCTCACAGATACGCAGTATTTT.

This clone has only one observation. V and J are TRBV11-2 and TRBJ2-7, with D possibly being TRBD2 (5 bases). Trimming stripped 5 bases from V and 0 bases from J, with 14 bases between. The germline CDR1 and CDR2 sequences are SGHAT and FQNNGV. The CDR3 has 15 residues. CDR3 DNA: TGTGCCAGCAGCAATCTTGCGGGCAGCTCCTACGAGCAGTACTTC. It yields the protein CASSNLAGSSYEQYF.

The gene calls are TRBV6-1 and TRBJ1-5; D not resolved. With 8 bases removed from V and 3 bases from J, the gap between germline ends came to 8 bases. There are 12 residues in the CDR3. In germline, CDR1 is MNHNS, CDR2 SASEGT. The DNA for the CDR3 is TGTGCCAGCCGAGACTTCAATCAGCCCCAGCATTTT. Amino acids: CASRDFNQPQHF.

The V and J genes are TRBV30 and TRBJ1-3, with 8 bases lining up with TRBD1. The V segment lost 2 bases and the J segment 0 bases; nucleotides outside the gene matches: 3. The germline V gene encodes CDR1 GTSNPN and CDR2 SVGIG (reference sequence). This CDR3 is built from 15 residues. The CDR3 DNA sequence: TGTGCCTGGAGTTGGGACAGGACCTCTGGAAACACCATATATTTT. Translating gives CAWSWDRTSGNTIYF.

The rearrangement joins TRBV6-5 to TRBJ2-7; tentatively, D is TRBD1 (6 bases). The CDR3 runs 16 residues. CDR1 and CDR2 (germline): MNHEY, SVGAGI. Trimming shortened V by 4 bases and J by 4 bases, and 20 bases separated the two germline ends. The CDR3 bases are TGTGCCAGCAGTTCTCCCTCGGGACAAGCCTTTTACGAGCAGTACTTC. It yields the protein CASSSPSGQAFYEQYF.

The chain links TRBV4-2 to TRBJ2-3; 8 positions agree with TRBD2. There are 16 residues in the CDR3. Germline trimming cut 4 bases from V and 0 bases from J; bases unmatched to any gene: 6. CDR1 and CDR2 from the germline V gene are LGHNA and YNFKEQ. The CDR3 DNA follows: TGTGCCAGCAGCCCTATAGCGGGGTCGAGCACAGATACGCAGTATTTT. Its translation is CASSPIAGSSTDTQYF.

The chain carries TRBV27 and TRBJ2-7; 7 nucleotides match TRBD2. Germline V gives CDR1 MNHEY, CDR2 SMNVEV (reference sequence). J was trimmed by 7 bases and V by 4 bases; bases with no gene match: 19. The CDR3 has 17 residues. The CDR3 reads CASSSISRRGSSREQYF. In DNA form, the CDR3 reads TGTGCCAGCAGTTCCATATCCCGCCGCGGGAGTTCACGGGAGCAGTACTTC.

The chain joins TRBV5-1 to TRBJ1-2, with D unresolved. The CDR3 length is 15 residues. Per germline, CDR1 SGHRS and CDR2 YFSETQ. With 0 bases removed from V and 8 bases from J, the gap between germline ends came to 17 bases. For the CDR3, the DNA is TGCGCCAGCAGCTTGGACGGCAGCCCAGCTATGGGCTACACCTTC. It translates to CASSLDGSPAMGYTF. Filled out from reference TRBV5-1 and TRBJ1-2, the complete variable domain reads KAGVTQTPRYLIKTRGQQVTLSCSPISGHRSVSWYQQTPGQGLQFLFEYFSETQRNKGNFPGRFSGRQFSNSRSEMNVSTLELGDSALYLCASSLDGSPAMGYTFGSGTRLTVV.

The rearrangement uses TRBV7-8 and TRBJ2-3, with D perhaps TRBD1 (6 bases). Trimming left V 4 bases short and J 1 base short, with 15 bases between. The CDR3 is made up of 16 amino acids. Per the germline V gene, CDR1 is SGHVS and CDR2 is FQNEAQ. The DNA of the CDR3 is TGTGCCAGCAGCTCCAACAGGGCAGGACGCACAGATACGCAGTATTTT. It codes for CASSSNRAGRTDTQYF.

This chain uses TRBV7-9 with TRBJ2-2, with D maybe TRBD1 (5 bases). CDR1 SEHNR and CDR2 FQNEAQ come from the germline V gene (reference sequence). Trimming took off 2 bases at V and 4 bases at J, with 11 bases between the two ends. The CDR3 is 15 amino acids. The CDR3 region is CASSLLGLGTGELFF. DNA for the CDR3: TGTGCCAGCAGCTTACTGGGGCTGGGCACCGGGGAGCTGTTTTTT.

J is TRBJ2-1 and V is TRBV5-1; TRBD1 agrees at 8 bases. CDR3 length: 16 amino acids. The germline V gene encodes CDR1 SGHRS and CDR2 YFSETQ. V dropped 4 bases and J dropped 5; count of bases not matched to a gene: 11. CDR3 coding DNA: TGCGCCAGCAGCCTCGGGGGACAGGTGACTAACAATGAGCAGTTCTTC. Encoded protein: CASSLGGQVTNNEQFF.

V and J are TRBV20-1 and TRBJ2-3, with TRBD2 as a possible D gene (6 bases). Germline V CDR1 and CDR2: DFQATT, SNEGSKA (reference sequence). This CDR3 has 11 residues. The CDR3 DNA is TGCAGCGGGGAGGGCACAGATACGCAGTATTTT. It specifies CSGEGTDTQYF.

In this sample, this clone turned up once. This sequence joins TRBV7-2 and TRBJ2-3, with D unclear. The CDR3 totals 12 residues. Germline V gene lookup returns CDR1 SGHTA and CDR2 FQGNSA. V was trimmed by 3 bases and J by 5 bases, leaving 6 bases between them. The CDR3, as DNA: TGTGCCAGCAGCTTGACCAGAGATACGCAGTATTTT. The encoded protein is CASSLTRDTQYF.

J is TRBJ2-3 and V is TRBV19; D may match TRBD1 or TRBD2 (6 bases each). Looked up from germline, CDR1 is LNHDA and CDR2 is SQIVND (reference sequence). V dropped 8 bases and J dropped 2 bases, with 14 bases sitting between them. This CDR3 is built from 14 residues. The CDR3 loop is CASFGGLLTDTQYF. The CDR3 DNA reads TGTGCCAGTTTTGGGGGGCTCCTCACAGATACGCAGTATTTT.

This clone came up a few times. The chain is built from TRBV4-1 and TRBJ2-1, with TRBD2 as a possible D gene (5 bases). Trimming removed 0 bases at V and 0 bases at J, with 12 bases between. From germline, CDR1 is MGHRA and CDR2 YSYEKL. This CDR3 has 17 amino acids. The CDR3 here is CASSQDWGANSYNEQFF. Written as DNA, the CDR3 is TGCGCCAGCAGCCAAGATTGGGGAGCGAACTCCTACAATGAGCAGTTCTTC.

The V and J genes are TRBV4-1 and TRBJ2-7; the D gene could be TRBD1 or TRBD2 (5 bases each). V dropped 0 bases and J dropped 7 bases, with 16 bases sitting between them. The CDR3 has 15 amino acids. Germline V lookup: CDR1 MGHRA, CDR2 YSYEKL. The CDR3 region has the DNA TGCGCCAGCAGCCAAGAGGTCGGGACCCCAAGTGAGCAGTACTTC. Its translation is CASSQEVGTPSEQYF.

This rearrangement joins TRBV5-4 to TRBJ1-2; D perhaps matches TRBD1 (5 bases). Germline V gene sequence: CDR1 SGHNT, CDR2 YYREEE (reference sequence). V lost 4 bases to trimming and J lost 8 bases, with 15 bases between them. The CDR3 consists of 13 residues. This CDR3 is CASSPVGQGGYTF. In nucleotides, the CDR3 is TGTGCCAGCAGCCCGGTAGGGCAGGGAGGCTACACCTTC.

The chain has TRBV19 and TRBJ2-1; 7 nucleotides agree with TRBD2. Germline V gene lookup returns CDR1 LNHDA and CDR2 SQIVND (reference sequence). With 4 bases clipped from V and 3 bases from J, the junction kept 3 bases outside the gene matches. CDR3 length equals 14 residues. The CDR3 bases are TGTGCCAGTAGTACAATAGCGGGCTACAATGAGCAGTTCTTC. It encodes CASSTIAGYNEQFF.

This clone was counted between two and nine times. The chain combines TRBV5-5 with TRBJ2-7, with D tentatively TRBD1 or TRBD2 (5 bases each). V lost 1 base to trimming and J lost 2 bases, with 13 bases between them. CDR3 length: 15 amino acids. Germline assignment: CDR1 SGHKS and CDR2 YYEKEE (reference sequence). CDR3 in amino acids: CASSLSGTGPYEQYF. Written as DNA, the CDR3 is TGTGCCAGCAGCTTGTCCGGGACGGGACCCTACGAGCAGTACTTC.

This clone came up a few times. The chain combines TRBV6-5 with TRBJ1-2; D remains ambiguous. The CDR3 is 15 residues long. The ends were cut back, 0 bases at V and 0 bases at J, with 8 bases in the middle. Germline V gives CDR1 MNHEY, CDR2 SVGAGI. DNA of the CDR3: TGTGCCAGCAGTTACTCCTATGGGGCTAACTATGGCTACACCTTC. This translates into CASSYSYGANYGYTF.

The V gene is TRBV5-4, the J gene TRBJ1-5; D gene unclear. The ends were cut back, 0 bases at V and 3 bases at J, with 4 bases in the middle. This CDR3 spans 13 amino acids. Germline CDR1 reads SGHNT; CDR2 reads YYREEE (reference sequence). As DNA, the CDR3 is TGTGCCAGCAGCTTGGGTATCAATCAGCCCCAGCATTTT. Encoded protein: CASSLGINQPQHF.

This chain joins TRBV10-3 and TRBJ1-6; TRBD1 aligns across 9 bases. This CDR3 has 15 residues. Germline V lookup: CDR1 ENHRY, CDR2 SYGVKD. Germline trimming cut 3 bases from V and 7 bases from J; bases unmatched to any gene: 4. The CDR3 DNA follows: TGTGCCATCAGTGATGACAGGGGGACAAATTCACCCCTCCACTTT. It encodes CAISDDRGTNSPLHF.